The 12 T cell receptor beta chains below all came from one sample that was sequenced in a study of CD8 T cells in Susac syndrome. Reverse transcription of roughly 0.5 to 1 ug RNA was performed with random hexamers. TCRdb passed the immunoSEQ multiplex PCR reads through MiXCR, listing each CDR3 protein once. Of roughly 130,000 distinct CDR3 sequences detected, around 95% appear once; the ten largest clones hold about 0.11%. Sequencing was carried out using CD4+ T cells from PBMCs. These TCRs come from a human donor with multiple sclerosis.

The V and J genes are TRBV29-1 and TRBJ2-3; TRBD2 matches at 8 bases. CDR3 size: 12 residues. CDR1 SQVTM and CDR2 ANQGSEA come from the germline V gene. The ends lost 2 bases at V and 5 bases at J; junction bases unmatched: 0. The CDR3 reads CSVESGGDTQYF. CDR3 nucleotide sequence: TGCAGCGTTGAAAGCGGGGGAGATACGCAGTATTTT.

This clonotype was observed a single time. The chain joins TRBV15 to TRBJ2-5, with TRBD1 matching 8 bases. V was clipped by 3 bases and J by 5 bases; unmatched bases: 5. Germline V gene data show CDR1 as LNHNV and CDR2 as YYDKDF (reference sequence). The CDR3 totals 14 residues. The CDR3 coding sequence is TGTGCCACCAGCAGGAGACAGGGGAGGGAGACCCAGTACTTC. Its translation is CATSRRQGRETQYF.

This chain joins TRBV5-1 and TRBJ1-1; D not resolved. The CDR3 consists of 12 residues. Germline values: CDR1 SGHRS, CDR2 YFSETQ. V was clipped by 4 bases and J by 3 bases, with 7 bases between them. CDR3 residues: CASSRRDTEAFF. DNA for the CDR3: TGCGCCAGCAGCCGACGGGACACTGAAGCTTTCTTT.

The chain links TRBV29-1 to TRBJ2-5; maybe TRBD1 (5 bases). V was clipped by 8 bases and J by 2 bases, with 12 bases between them. The CDR3 has 12 residues. Looked up from germline, CDR1 is SQVTM and CDR2 is ANQGSEA. The CDR3 reads CSLKRQQETQYF. The CDR3 DNA sequence: TGCAGCCTCAAAAGACAGCAAGAGACCCAGTACTTC.

V and J are TRBV6-4 and TRBJ2-3, with 11 bases lining up with TRBD2. This CDR3 has 17 residues. The germline gives CDR1 MRHNA, CDR2 SNTAGT. Losses at the gene ends were 4 bases for V and 1 base for J; bases not matched to a gene: 7. In DNA form, the CDR3 reads TGTGCCAGCAGTGTCGGCGGGGGACTAGCGGGCACAGATACGCAGTATTTT. Amino acids: CASSVGGGLAGTDTQYF.

This chain connects TRBV6-5 to TRBJ2-5; D is unresolved. This CDR3 region has 13 residues. V was trimmed by 0 bases and J by 7 bases, leaving 9 bases between them. CDR1 MNHEY and CDR2 SVGAGI come from the germline V gene. CDR3 sequence reads: CASSYSPEWTQYF. CDR3 DNA: TGTGCCAGCAGTTACTCCCCCGAATGGACCCAGTACTTC.

This clonotype was observed once. J is TRBJ1-1 and V is TRBV12-3 or TRBV12-4; TRBD1 might be the D (5 bases). Trimming removed 5 bases from V and 8 bases from J, with 18 bases in between. This CDR3 contains 14 residues. The chain's CDR3 is CASSPMTGPLEAFF. The CDR3 DNA follows: TGTGCCAGCAGTCCGATGACGGGACCACTCGAAGCTTTCTTT.

This sequence joins TRBV24-1 and TRBJ2-6; the D gene is possibly TRBD1 (5 bases). The CDR3 covers 16 residues. CDR1 and CDR2 (germline): KGHDR, SFDVKD. Trimming removed 3 bases at V and 1 base at J, with 9 bases between. CDR3 region: CATSDPRDSGANVLTF. In DNA, the CDR3 is TGTGCCACCAGTGATCCCAGGGATTCTGGGGCCAACGTCCTGACTTTC.

The CDR3 region is CASSFPRTSGGANNEQFF. As DNA, the CDR3 is TGTGCCAGCAGTTTTCCCAGAACTAGCGGGGGGGCCAACAATGAGCAGTTCTTC. The genes are TRBV12-3 or TRBV12-4 and TRBJ2-1, with TRBD2 matching over 13 bases. The CDR3 has 18 residues. J lost 5 bases, V lost 3 bases, and 10 bases had no gene match.

The chain combines TRBV14 with TRBJ2-7, with D perhaps matching TRBD1 (6 bases). Germline CDR1 SGHDN, CDR2 FVKESK. V was shortened by 1 base and J by 3 bases, with 10 bases between the two germline ends. CDR3 size: 14 residues. CDR3 coding DNA: TGTGCCAGCAGCCAAGCCAACAGGGTCTACGAGCAGTACTTC. Its protein product is CASSQANRVYEQYF.

The chain has TRBV4-3 and TRBJ2-6; no clear D gene. Germline V gene sequence: CDR1 LGHNA, CDR2 YSLEER. V dropped 4 bases and J dropped 2 bases, with 3 bases sitting between them. The CDR3 contains 13 residues. The CDR3 DNA is TGCGCCAGCAGCCGTACTGGGGCCAACGTCCTGACTTTC. It encodes CASSRTGANVLTF.

This chain connects TRBV20-1 to TRBJ2-7; a possible D gene is TRBD2 (5 bases). The CDR3 totals 13 residues. V was shortened by 5 bases and J by 2 bases, with 13 bases between the two germline ends. Germline CDR1 DFQATT, CDR2 SNEGSKA (reference sequence). The CDR3 DNA reads as TGCAGTGCTTCGGGATCCACACCCTACGAGCAGTACTTC. Translation: CSASGSTPYEQYF.